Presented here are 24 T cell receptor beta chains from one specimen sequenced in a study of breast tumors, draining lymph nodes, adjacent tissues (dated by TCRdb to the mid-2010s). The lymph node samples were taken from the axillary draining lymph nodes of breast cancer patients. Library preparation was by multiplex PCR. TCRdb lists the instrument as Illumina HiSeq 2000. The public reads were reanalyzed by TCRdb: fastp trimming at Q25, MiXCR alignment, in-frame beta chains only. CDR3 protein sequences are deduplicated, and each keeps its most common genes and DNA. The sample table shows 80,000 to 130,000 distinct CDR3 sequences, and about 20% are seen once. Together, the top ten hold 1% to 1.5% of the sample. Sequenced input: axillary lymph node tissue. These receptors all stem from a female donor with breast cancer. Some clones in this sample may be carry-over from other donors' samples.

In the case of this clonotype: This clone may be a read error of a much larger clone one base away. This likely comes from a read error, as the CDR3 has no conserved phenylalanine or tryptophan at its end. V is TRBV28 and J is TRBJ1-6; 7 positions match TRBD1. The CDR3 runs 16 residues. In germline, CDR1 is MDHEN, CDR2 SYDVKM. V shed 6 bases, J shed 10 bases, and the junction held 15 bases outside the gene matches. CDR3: CASRPMTGPGRSPLHS. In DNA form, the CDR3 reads TGTGCCAGCAGGCCAATGACAGGGCCAGGTCGGTCACCCCTCCACTCT.

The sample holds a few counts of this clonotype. The CDR3 reads CASSPGGARQPQHF. In DNA form, the CDR3 reads TGTGCCAGCTCACCCGGGGGGGCCCGGCAGCCCCAGCATTTT. The gene calls are TRBV18 and TRBJ1-5, with D perhaps TRBD1 (6 bases). The CDR3 covers 14 residues. Looked up from germline, CDR1 is KGHSH and CDR2 is LQKENI. V was cut by 3 bases and J by 7 bases, with 13 bases left in between.

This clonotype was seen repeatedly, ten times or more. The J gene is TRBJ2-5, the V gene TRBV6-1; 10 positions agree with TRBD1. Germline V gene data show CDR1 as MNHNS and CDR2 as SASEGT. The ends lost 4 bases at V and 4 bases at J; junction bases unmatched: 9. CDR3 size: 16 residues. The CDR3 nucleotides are TGTGCCAGCAGTGTTCCACCGGGACAGGGGTCAGAGACCCAGTACTTC. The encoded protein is CASSVPPGQGSETQYF.

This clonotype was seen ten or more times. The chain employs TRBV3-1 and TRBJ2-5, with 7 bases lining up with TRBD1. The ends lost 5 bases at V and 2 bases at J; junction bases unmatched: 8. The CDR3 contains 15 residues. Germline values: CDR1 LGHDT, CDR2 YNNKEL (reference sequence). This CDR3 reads CASSETYRGQETQYF. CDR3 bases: TGTGCCAGCAGCGAGACTTACAGGGGACAAGAGACCCAGTACTTC.

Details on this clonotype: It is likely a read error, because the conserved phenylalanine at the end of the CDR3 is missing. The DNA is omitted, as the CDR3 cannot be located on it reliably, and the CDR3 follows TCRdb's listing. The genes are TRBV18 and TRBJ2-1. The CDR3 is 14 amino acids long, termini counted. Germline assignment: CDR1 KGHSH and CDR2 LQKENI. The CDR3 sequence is CASSHRQSDNEQSS.

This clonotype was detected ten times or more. CDR3 in DNA: TGTGCCAGCAGCTTGGTGGGTGCTTATAACTATGGCTACACCTTC. Translation gives CASSLVGAYNYGYTF. The chain combines TRBV5-6 with TRBJ1-2; D is undetermined. CDR3 length: 15 amino acids. V was shortened by 0 bases and J by 1 base, with 10 bases between the two germline ends. Germline CDR1 reads SGHDT; CDR2 reads YYEEEE.

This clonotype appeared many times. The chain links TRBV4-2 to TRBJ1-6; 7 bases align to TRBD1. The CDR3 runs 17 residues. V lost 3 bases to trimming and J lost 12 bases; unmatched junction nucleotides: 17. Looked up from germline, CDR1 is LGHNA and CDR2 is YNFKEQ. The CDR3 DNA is TGTGCCAGCAGCCATAGCGTCGACAGGGAAGGTATCCTACCCCTCCACTTT. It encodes CASSHSVDREGILPLHF.

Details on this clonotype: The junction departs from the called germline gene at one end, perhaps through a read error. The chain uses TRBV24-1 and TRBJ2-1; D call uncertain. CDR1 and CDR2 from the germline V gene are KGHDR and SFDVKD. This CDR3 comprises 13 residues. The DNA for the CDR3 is TGTGCAACCAGCCATAGCTCCTACAATGAGCAGTTCTTC. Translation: CATSHSSYNEQFF.

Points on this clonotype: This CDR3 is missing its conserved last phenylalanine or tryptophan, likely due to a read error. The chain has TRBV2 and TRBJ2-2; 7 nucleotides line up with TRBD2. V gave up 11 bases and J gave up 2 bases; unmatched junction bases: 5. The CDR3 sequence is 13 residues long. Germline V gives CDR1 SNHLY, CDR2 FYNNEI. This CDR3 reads CAFAGENTGELFL. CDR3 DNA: TGTGCCTTTGCGGGGGAAAACACCGGGGAGCTGTTTCTT.

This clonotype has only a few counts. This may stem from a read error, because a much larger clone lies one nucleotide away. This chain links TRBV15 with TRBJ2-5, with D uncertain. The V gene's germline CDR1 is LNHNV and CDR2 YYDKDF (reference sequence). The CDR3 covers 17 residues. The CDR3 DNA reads TGTGCCACCAGCAGAGGTCTCAGATTCCAGTACCAAGAGACCCAGTGCTTC. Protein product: CATSRGLRFQYQETQCF. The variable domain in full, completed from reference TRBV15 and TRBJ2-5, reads DAMVIQNPRYQVTQFGKPVTLSCSQTLNHNVMYWYQQKSSQAPKLLFHYYDKDFNNEADTPDNFQSRRPNTSFCFLDIRSPGLGDTAMYLCATSRGLRFQYQETQCFGPGTRLLVL.

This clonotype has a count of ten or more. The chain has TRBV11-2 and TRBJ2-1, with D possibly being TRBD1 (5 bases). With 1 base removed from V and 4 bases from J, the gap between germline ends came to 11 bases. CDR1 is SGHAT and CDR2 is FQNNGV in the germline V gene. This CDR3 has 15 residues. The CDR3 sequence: CASSLVTGKYNEQFF. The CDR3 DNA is TGTGCCAGCAGCTTAGTTACAGGAAAATACAATGAGCAGTTCTTC.

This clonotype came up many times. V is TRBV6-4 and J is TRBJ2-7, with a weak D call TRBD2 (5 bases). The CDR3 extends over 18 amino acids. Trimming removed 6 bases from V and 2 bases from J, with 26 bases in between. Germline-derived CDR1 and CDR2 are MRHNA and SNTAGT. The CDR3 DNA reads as TGTGCCAGCAGAACAACGGGCCGCGGCGGTCGGGGTCCCTACGAGCAGTACTTC. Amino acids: CASRTTGRGGRGPYEQYF.

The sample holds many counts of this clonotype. The CDR3 sequence is CASSIGTGTNYNEQFF. For the CDR3, the DNA is TGTGCCAGTAGTATAGGGACCGGGACAAACTACAATGAGCAGTTCTTC. This chain uses TRBV19 with TRBJ2-1; D possibly corresponds to TRBD1 (6 bases). Between the trimmed V and J ends, which lost 1 base and 3 bases, there was a span of 13 bases. The CDR3 has 16 amino acids. CDR1 LNHDA and CDR2 SQIVND come from the germline V gene (reference sequence).

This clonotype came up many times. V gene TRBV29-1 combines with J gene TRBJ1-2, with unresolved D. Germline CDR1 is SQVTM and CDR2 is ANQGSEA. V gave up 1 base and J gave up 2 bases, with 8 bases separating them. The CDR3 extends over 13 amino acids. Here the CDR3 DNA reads TGCAGCGTTGAAGGTCAAGACAACTATGGCTACACCTTC. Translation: CSVEGQDNYGYTF.

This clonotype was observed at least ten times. The CDR3 sequence is CASSHRGSGYTF. DNA of the CDR3: TGTGCCAGCAGCCATAGGGGTAGTGGCTACACCTTC. The chain recombines TRBV3-1 with TRBJ1-2, with a weak D call TRBD1 (5 bases). This CDR3 region has 12 residues. The V and J ends lost 3 bases and 7 bases respectively, with 9 bases between them. Germline V gene sequence: CDR1 LGHDT, CDR2 YNNKEL (reference sequence).

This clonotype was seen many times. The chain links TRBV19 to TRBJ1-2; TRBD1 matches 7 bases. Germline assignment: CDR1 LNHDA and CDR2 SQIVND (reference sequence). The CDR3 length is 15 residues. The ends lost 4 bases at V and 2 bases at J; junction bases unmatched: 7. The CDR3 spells CASSSRGDFNYGYTF. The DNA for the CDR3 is TGTGCCAGTAGTAGCAGGGGGGACTTCAACTATGGCTACACCTTC.

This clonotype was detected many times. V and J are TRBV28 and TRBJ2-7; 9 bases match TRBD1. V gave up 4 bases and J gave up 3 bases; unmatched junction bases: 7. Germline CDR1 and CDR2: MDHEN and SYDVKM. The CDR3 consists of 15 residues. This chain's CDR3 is CASSSSGDRVYEQYF. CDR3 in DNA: TGTGCCAGCAGTTCTTCCGGGGACAGGGTCTACGAGCAGTACTTC.

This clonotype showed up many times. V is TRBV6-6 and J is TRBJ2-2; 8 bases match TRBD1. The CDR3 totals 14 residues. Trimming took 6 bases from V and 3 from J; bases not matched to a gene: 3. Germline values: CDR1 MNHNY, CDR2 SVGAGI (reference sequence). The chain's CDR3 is CASRETGDTGELFF. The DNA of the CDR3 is TGTGCCAGCAGGGAGACAGGGGACACCGGGGAGCTGTTTTTT.

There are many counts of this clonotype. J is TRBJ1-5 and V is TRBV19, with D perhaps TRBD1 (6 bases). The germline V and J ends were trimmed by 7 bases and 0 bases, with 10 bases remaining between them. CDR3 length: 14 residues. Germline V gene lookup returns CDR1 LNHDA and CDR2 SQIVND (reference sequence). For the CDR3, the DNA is TGTGCCAGTAAGACAGGTTCTAGCAATCAGCCCCAGCATTTT. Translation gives CASKTGSSNQPQHF.

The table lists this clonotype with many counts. CDR3 sequence reads: CASSQTETQYF. The CDR3 DNA reads as TGTGCCAGCAGCCAAACAGAGACCCAGTACTTC. The gene calls are TRBV11-2 and TRBJ2-5; D remains ambiguous. The CDR3 length is 11 residues. Per germline, CDR1 SGHAT and CDR2 FQNNGV. The V and J ends lost 5 bases and 4 bases respectively, with 5 bases between them.

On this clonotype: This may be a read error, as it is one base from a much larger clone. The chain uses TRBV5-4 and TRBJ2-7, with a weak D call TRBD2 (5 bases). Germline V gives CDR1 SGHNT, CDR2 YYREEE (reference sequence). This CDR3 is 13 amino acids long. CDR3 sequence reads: CASSLERGYERYF. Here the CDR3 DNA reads TGTGCCAGCAGCTTGGAACGGGGTTACGAGCGGTACTTC.

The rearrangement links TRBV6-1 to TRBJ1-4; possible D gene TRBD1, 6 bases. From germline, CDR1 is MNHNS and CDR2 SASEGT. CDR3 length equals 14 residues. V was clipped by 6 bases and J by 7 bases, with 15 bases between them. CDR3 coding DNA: TGTGCCAGCAGGACAGGCGCTGGGGTTGAAAAACTGTTTTTT. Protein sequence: CASRTGAGVEKLFF.

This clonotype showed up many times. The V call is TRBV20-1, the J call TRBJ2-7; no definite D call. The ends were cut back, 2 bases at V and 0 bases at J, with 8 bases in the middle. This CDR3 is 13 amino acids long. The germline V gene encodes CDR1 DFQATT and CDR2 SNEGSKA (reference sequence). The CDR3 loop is CSARRVSSYEQYF. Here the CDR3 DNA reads TGCAGTGCTAGAAGGGTTAGCTCCTACGAGCAGTACTTC.

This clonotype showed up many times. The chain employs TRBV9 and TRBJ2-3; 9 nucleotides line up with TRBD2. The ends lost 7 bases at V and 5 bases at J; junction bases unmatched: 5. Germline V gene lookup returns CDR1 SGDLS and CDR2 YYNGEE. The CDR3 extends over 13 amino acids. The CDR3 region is CASSGGRVDTQYF. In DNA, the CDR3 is TGTGCCAGCTCCGGCGGGAGGGTAGATACGCAGTATTTT.